Below, 26 T cell receptor beta chains from the same sample are listed, as sequenced in a study of blood T cell repertoires in COVID-19 (TCRdb year 2020). The method behind the library was the immunoSEQ multiplex PCR assay. Drawn from immuneACCESS, this table holds only the in-frame rearrangements with V and J called that TCRdb kept. Clones are partly lost; checked studies trace under half to an unresolved V gene and leave the rest unexplained. In this sample the table shows some 180,000 clones, roughly 76% of which occur a single time. The ten largest clones represent approximately 11% of the sample. Sequences were obtained from peripheral blood. Receptors originate from a woman aged 40 to 50 with COVID-19, enrolled during active disease.

This chain connects TRBV19 to TRBJ2-2, with a tentative D call TRBD1 (6 bases). The CDR3 is 17 amino acids. Trimming took 6 bases from V and 5 from J, leaving 22 bases between them. Germline V gene sequence: CDR1 LNHDA, CDR2 SQIVND (reference sequence). CDR3 protein: CASRGDIDRLLTGELFF. DNA of the CDR3: TGTGCCAGTAGAGGGGACATCGACAGGCTCCTTACCGGGGAGCTGTTTTTT.

The chain has TRBV18 and TRBJ1-5; D may be TRBD1 (5 bases). Looked up from germline, CDR1 is KGHSH and CDR2 is LQKENI. The CDR3 spans 13 residues. V lost 3 bases and J lost 4, with 7 bases in between. CDR3 sequence reads: CASSPRQNQPQHF. CDR3 nucleotide sequence: TGTGCCAGCTCACCCCGACAGAATCAGCCCCAGCATTTT.

J is TRBJ2-2 and V is TRBV7-3, with unresolved D. Looked up from germline, CDR1 is SGHTA and CDR2 is FQGTGA. This CDR3 has 15 amino acids. V lost 5 bases and J 6 bases, leaving 16 bases between the germline ends. The CDR3 region is CASSPTSALAGELFF. The CDR3 DNA reads as TGTGCCAGCAGCCCCACTTCAGCGTTGGCCGGGGAGCTGTTTTTT.

This clone was counted a few times. The V call is TRBV5-6, the J call TRBJ2-7; D gene unclear. V lost 2 bases and J 4 bases, leaving 10 bases between the germline ends. CDR3 length: 13 amino acids. Germline CDR1 reads SGHDT; CDR2 reads YYEEEE. CDR3 sequence (DNA): TGTGCCAGCAGCTTCCGCGGCGTATACGAGCAGTACTTC. Protein: CASSFRGVYEQYF.

The gene calls are TRBV5-1 and TRBJ2-2; TRBD1 matches 8 bases. Trimming took 5 bases from V and 1 from J; bases not matched to a gene: 10. The germline CDR1 and CDR2 sequences are SGHRS and YFSETQ. CDR3 length equals 17 residues. The CDR3 spells CASRRQGAPVNTGELFF. Written as DNA, the CDR3 is TGCGCCAGCAGAAGGCAGGGGGCTCCCGTGAACACCGGGGAGCTGTTTTTT.

V and J are TRBV18 and TRBJ1-4; TRBD1 is a possible D gene (6 bases). Germline V CDR1 and CDR2: KGHSH, LQKENI. The CDR3 spans 13 residues. Trimming pared 3 bases from V and 7 bases from J, leaving 9 bases between. CDR3 nucleotides: TGTGCCAGCTCACCCGCCAGGGGTGAAAAACTGTTTTTT. Amino acids: CASSPARGEKLFF.

V is TRBV6-5 and J is TRBJ1-6; D is ambiguous. The V gene lost 6 bases and the J gene lost 7 bases, with 10 bases spanning the gap. The CDR3 totals 13 residues. CDR1 is MNHEY and CDR2 is SVGAGI in the germline V gene. The CDR3 sequence is CASRGGLNSPLHF. The DNA of the CDR3 is TGTGCCAGCAGAGGCGGGCTCAATTCACCCCTCCACTTT.

The chain joins TRBV29-1 to TRBJ1-1, with 8 bases fitting TRBD1. V lost 7 bases and J lost 5; bases outside the gene matches: 6. This CDR3 spans 12 amino acids. The germline V gene encodes CDR1 SQVTM and CDR2 ANQGSEA. The CDR3 DNA follows: TGCAGCGCCGGACAGGGAGGAACTGAAGCTTTCTTT. Its protein is CSAGQGGTEAFF.

The rearrangement joins TRBV28 to TRBJ2-7; 8 nucleotides line up with TRBD2. This CDR3 region has 16 residues. Germline V CDR1 and CDR2: MDHEN, SYDVKM. The junction had 14 bases not matched to a gene; V was cut back by 4 bases and J by 6 bases. CDR3 nucleotide sequence: TGTGCCAGCAGTTCCCCTCGGGGAGCGGGAGAAGTCGAGCAGTACTTC. Amino acids: CASSSPRGAGEVEQYF.

The chain combines TRBV4-2 with TRBJ2-7; possible D gene TRBD2, 7 bases. Germline CDR1 LGHNA, CDR2 YNFKEQ. V lost 0 bases, J lost 2 bases, and 14 bases lay in between. This CDR3 is built from 16 residues. The CDR3 bases are TGTGCCAGCAGCCAAGATGGGGGGGGCCCTCCCTACGAGCAGTACGTC. Translated, it gives CASSQDGGGPPYEQYV.

The rearrangement links TRBV7-3 to TRBJ2-2, with unresolved D. This CDR3 spans 14 amino acids. Trimming left V 0 bases short and J 0 bases short, with 2 bases between. Germline V gives CDR1 SGHTA, CDR2 FQGTGA. CDR3 sequence reads: CASSLTANTGELFF. The CDR3 DNA follows: TGTGCCAGCAGCTTAACCGCGAACACCGGGGAGCTGTTTTTT.

This clone showed up just a few times. This chain uses TRBV7-9 with TRBJ2-7; D is ambiguous. CDR3 length equals 14 residues. CDR1 is SEHNR, CDR2 FQNEAQ, per germline (reference sequence). Trimming took 1 base from V and 6 from J, leaving 13 bases between them. CDR3 residues: CASSLEADQAEQYV. In DNA form, the CDR3 reads TGTGCCAGCAGCTTAGAAGCCGACCAGGCCGAGCAGTACGTC.

The V gene is TRBV29-1, the J gene TRBJ2-1, with 8 nucleotides matching TRBD1. Looked up from germline, CDR1 is SQVTM and CDR2 is ANQGSEA. This CDR3 is built from 13 residues. V shed 7 bases and J 8 bases; nucleotides not matched to a gene: 10. The CDR3 nucleotides read TGCAGCGCGACAGGGGAGAGGTACGATGAGCAGTTCTTC. It codes for CSATGERYDEQFF.

The chain has TRBV2 and TRBJ1-6; 7 bases match TRBD1. This CDR3 is 15 amino acids long. V trimming: 4 bases; J trimming: 8 bases; junction bases outside the gene matches: 8. Germline V gene data show CDR1 as SNHLY and CDR2 as FYNNEI. The CDR3 DNA follows: TGTGCCAGCAGTGTATCTCCCCAGGGGGATTCACCCCTCCACTTT. This gives the protein CASSVSPQGDSPLHF. Supplemented by reference TRBV2 and TRBJ1-6, the full variable domain reads EPEVTQTPSHQVTQMGQEVILRCVPISNHLYFYWYRQILGQKVEFLVSFYNNEISEKSEIFDDQFSVERPDGSNFTLKIRSTKLEDSAMYFCASSVSPQGDSPLHFGNGTRLTVT.

This clone has just a few counts. In nucleotides, the CDR3 is TGTGCCAGCGGCCAGTTTCCCTACGAGCAGTACGTC. This sequence encodes CASGQFPYEQYV. J is TRBJ2-7 and V is TRBV2; no clear D gene. With 8 bases removed from V and 2 bases from J, the gap between germline ends came to 10 bases. Germline V gene data show CDR1 as SNHLY and CDR2 as FYNNEI. This CDR3 contains 12 residues.

The CDR3 reads CASSLVWGGSNTGELFF. The CDR3 DNA follows: TGTGCCAGCAGCTTGGTCTGGGGGGGATCGAACACCGGGGAGCTGTTTTTT. V and J are TRBV5-4 and TRBJ2-2; TRBD2 matches 7 bases. The V gene's germline CDR1 is SGHNT and CDR2 YYREEE (reference sequence). J lost 0 bases, V lost 0 bases, and 5 bases had no gene match. CDR3 length equals 17 residues. Full variable domain (rest looked up from reference TRBV5-4 and TRBJ2-2): ETGVTQSPTHLIKTRGQQVTLRCSSQSGHNTVSWYQQALGQGPQFIFQYYREEENGRGNFPPRFSGLQFPNYSSELNVNALELDDSALYLCASSLVWGGSNTGELFFGEGSRLTVL.

The V and J genes are TRBV2 and TRBJ1-1; possibly TRBD1 for D (5 bases). CDR1 is SNHLY and CDR2 is FYNNEI in the germline V gene. CDR3 length: 15 amino acids. Trimming stripped 6 bases from V and 0 bases from J, with 14 bases between. The CDR3 DNA reads TGTGCCAGCAGCATCAGACAGAACGTGAACACTGAAGCTTTCTTT. This translates into CASSIRQNVNTEAFF.

In its sample, this clone was seen once. The chain carries TRBV7-3 and TRBJ1-1, with D possibly matching TRBD1 (5 bases). V shed 1 base and J shed 5 bases, with 11 bases lying between them. The germline CDR1 and CDR2 sequences are SGHTA and FQGTGA. CDR3 length: 14 residues. CDR3 residues: CASSLRARGTEAFF. The CDR3 nucleotides read TGTGCCAGCAGCTTAAGGGCTCGGGGGACTGAAGCTTTCTTT.

The rearrangement links TRBV9 to TRBJ2-1; D gene unclear. The germline gives CDR1 SGDLS, CDR2 YYNGEE. V was trimmed by 3 bases and J by 10 bases, leaving 11 bases between them. The CDR3 runs 12 residues. CDR3 protein: CASSASLREQFF. The CDR3 region has the DNA TGTGCCAGCAGCGCTAGTCTTCGGGAGCAGTTCTTC.

This clone has a single count. V is TRBV2 and J is TRBJ2-7; 7 positions agree with TRBD2. Germline assignment: CDR1 SNHLY and CDR2 FYNNEI. The CDR3 is 12 amino acids. V lost 4 bases to trimming and J lost 6 bases; unmatched junction nucleotides: 3. The CDR3 bases are TGTGCCAGCAGTGGACCGGGAGGCGAGCAGTACGTC. Amino acids: CASSGPGGEQYV.

This chain joins TRBV10-3 and TRBJ2-7, with D tentatively TRBD1 (6 bases). Germline V lookup: CDR1 ENHRY, CDR2 SYGVKD. The CDR3 consists of 12 residues. V dropped 8 bases and J dropped 4 bases, with 12 bases sitting between them. The CDR3 DNA reads TGTGCCATCGAGGACAGTGGGTACGAGCAGTACTTC. This gives the protein CAIEDSGYEQYF.

This clone occurred once. This chain joins TRBV7-9 and TRBJ1-2, with a weak D call TRBD1 (6 bases). Looked up from germline, CDR1 is SEHNR and CDR2 is FQNEAQ (reference sequence). The CDR3 has 14 residues. The V end was cut by 2 bases, the J end by 7 bases, with 14 bases between. The CDR3 spells CASSLPVGGVGYTF. In DNA, the CDR3 is TGTGCCAGCAGCTTACCGGTTGGGGGCGTTGGCTACACCTTC.

The chain carries TRBV6-1 and TRBJ1-6; the D is unclear. The germline CDR1 and CDR2 sequences are MNHNS and SASEGT. The CDR3 loop spans 15 amino acids. Trimming removed 2 bases from V and 7 bases from J, with 12 bases in between. CDR3: CASSESLAENSPLHF. The CDR3 nucleotides read TGTGCCAGCAGTGAATCTCTAGCAGAAAATTCACCCCTCCACTTT.

The J gene is TRBJ2-1, the V gene TRBV7-2; 12 positions agree with TRBD2. The CDR3 runs to 15 residues. With V trimmed by 5 bases and J by 6 bases, 5 bases remained unmatched. In germline, CDR1 is SGHTA, CDR2 FQGNSA. The DNA of the CDR3 is TGTGCCAGCAGCCCACAGACTAGCGGGAGCAATGAGCAGTTCTTC. Its translation: CASSPQTSGSNEQFF. Looking up the rest from reference TRBV7-2 and TRBJ2-1 gives the full variable domain: GAGVSQSPSNKVTEKGKDVELRCDPISGHTALYWYRQSLGQGLEFLIYFQGNSAPDKSGLPSDRFSAERTGGSVSTLTIQRTQQEDSAVYLCASSPQTSGSNEQFFGPGTRLTVL.

The rearrangement links TRBV30 to TRBJ1-3, with 8 bases fitting TRBD1. Germline V CDR1 and CDR2: GTSNPN, SVGIG (reference sequence). The CDR3 consists of 15 residues. Trimming removed 2 bases from V and 7 bases from J; junction bases left unmatched: 10. The DNA of the CDR3 is TGTGCCTGGAGTTATCAGGGGGCGCCTTGGAACACCATATATTTT. Protein sequence: CAWSYQGAPWNTIYF.

V gene TRBV5-1 combines with J gene TRBJ2-7, with 8 bases that match TRBD1. The trim removed 2 bases at V and 3 bases at J, leaving 10 bases unmatched. From germline, CDR1 is SGHRS and CDR2 YFSETQ. The CDR3 is 16 residues long. Written as DNA, the CDR3 is TGCGCCAGCAGCTTAGGGGACAGGCCCTCAATCTACGAGCAGTACTTC. This encodes CASSLGDRPSIYEQYF.